A single sample is the source of the 22 T cell receptor beta chains below, sequenced in a study of OX40 agonist ivuxolimab in advanced cancers. Produced via immunoSEQ multiplex PCR; TCRdb's table is partial and in-frame only. This sample has 54,000 or so clones; 70% to 80% occur once, and the top ten carry less than 4.5%. The sequencing here drew on CD4+ or CD8+ T cells sorted from blood, taken in a trial of the OX40 agonist ivuxolimab. Receptor source: an adult with an advanced solid tumor such as melanoma, head and neck, liver or kidney cancer.

This sequence joins TRBV7-2 and TRBJ1-5; D gene ambiguous. V dropped 5 bases and J dropped 2 bases, with 13 bases sitting between them. Germline V lookup: CDR1 SGHTA, CDR2 FQGNSA. The CDR3 runs 15 residues. The CDR3 DNA sequence: TGTGCCAGCAGCCTCTCTCTACGCGGCAATCAGCCCCAGCATTTT. As protein: CASSLSLRGNQPQHF.

The rearrangement joins TRBV7-2 to TRBJ1-4; D may be TRBD1 (6 bases). In germline, CDR1 is SGHTA, CDR2 FQGNSA. V was shortened by 2 bases and J by 8 bases, with 15 bases between the two germline ends. The CDR3 runs to 15 residues. For the CDR3, the DNA is TGTGCCAGCAGCTTAAGGGGACAACTGGGCGAAAAACTGTTTTTT. It is translated as CASSLRGQLGEKLFF.

The chain is built from TRBV5-8 and TRBJ2-5; TRBD2 is a possible D gene (6 bases). This CDR3 is 16 amino acids long. V lost 0 bases, J lost 1 base, and 13 bases lay in between. CDR1 is SGHTS, CDR2 YDEGEE, per germline. CDR3 sequence (DNA): TGTGCCAGCAGCTTGGTCGGAGGGAGTACCCAAGAGACCCAGTACTTC. Its translation: CASSLVGGSTQETQYF.

The gene calls are TRBV6-5 and TRBJ2-5; D might be TRBD2 (6 bases). The germline V and J ends were trimmed by 0 bases and 4 bases, with 15 bases remaining between them. Germline loops: CDR1 MNHEY, CDR2 SVGAGI. The CDR3 extends over 16 amino acids. The DNA for the CDR3 is TGTGCCAGCAGTTACTCCCCTCGCGGGGCTGGAGAGACCCAGTACTTC. This translates into CASSYSPRGAGETQYF.

The chain has TRBV5-4 and TRBJ2-4; D might be TRBD1 or TRBD2, each matching 5 bases. Germline V gene data show CDR1 as SGHNT and CDR2 as YYREEE (reference sequence). Trimming removed 3 bases at V and 0 bases at J, with 10 bases between. The CDR3 runs 15 residues. The CDR3 is CASSSRDRAKNIQYF. The CDR3 DNA reads TGTGCCAGCAGCTCCCGGGACCGAGCCAAAAACATTCAGTACTTC.

The chain links TRBV6-6 to TRBJ1-2; D is unclear. From germline, CDR1 is MNHNY and CDR2 SVGAGI (reference sequence). V was cut by 0 bases and J by 3 bases, with 8 bases left in between. The CDR3 consists of 14 residues. The DNA of the CDR3 is TGTGCCAGCAGTTACTCGGAGACGTACTATGGCTACACCTTC. This codes for CASSYSETYYGYTF.

This clone was observed a single time. V usage is TRBV4-3 and J usage is TRBJ1-2; 7 positions agree with TRBD1. After removal of 3 bases from V and 4 bases from J, the junction contained 11 bases not matched to a gene. Germline V gene lookup returns CDR1 LGHNA and CDR2 YSLEER. The CDR3 is made up of 16 amino acids. The CDR3 DNA follows: TGCGCCAGCAGCCAGGAACCGGGACAGACTATCTATGGCTACACCTTC. It translates to CASSQEPGQTIYGYTF.

The chain is built from TRBV11-2 and TRBJ1-4; D is ambiguous. V gave up 2 bases and J gave up 3 bases, with 1 base separating them. This CDR3 region has 12 residues. Germline CDR1 SGHAT, CDR2 FQNNGV. CDR3 loop: CASSLPNEKLFF. CDR3 sequence (DNA): TGTGCCAGCAGCTTACCTAATGAAAAACTGTTTTTT.

The table lists this clone with a few counts. V usage is TRBV11-2 and J usage is TRBJ1-6, with D possibly TRBD1 on 6 matching bases. V was shortened by 2 bases and J by 15 bases, with 23 bases between the two germline ends. In germline, CDR1 is SGHAT, CDR2 FQNNGV. The CDR3 spans 16 residues. CDR3 bases: TGTGCCAGCAGCTTATTCTTAGGGGGGGACAACGGACTCCTCCACTTT. Its translation: CASSLFLGGDNGLLHF.

This clone was seen only a few times. The chain joins TRBV11-2 to TRBJ1-4, with D possibly being TRBD1 (5 bases). This CDR3 contains 15 residues. Trimming cost V 1 base and J 8 bases, with 14 bases left between them. Germline-derived CDR1 and CDR2 are SGHAT and FQNNGV. The CDR3, as DNA: TGTGCCAGCAGCTTAGGCCCCGGGACGCGAGAAAAACTGTTTTTT. Translation gives CASSLGPGTREKLFF. Based on the CDR3 plus reference TRBV11-2 and TRBJ1-4, the full variable domain is EAGVAQSPRYKIIEKRQSVAFWCNPISGHATLYWYQQILGQGPKLLIQFQNNGVVDDSQLPKDRFSAERLKGVDSTLKIQPAKLEDSAVYLCASSLGPGTREKLFFGSGTQLSVL.

This chain joins TRBV19 and TRBJ1-5; 8 nucleotides match TRBD1. The V gene's germline CDR1 is LNHDA and CDR2 SQIVND (reference sequence). V lost 8 bases and J lost 4; bases outside the gene matches: 7. This CDR3 has 14 residues. CDR3 sequence (DNA): TGTGCCAGTGGGGGGAGACAGGGGAATCAGCCCCAGCATTTT. Translated: CASGGRQGNQPQHF.

This sequence joins TRBV5-1 and TRBJ1-2; D is perhaps TRBD1 (6 bases). CDR1 SGHRS and CDR2 YFSETQ come from the germline V gene. There are 13 residues in the CDR3. The V end was cut by 4 bases, the J end by 4 bases, with 11 bases between. CDR3 in DNA: TGCGCCAGCAGCAGGGGGTCTACCTATGGCTACACCTTC. It yields the protein CASSRGSTYGYTF.

The rearrangement joins TRBV28 to TRBJ1-5, with D hard to call. The ends were cut back, 10 bases at V and 4 bases at J, with 11 bases in the middle. CDR3 size: 12 residues. From germline, CDR1 is MDHEN and CDR2 SYDVKM. The chain's CDR3 is CATRPVNQPQHF. The CDR3 coding sequence is TGTGCCACCCGTCCCGTTAATCAGCCCCAGCATTTT.

CDR3 in DNA: TGTGCCAGCGGGATGGCGGGATTCTACAATGAGCAGTTCTTC. Its protein product is CASGMAGFYNEQFF. The J gene is TRBJ2-1, the V gene TRBV9; possible D gene TRBD2, 6 bases. The V gene lost 7 bases and the J gene lost 3 bases, with 14 bases spanning the gap. Germline lookup yields CDR1 SGDLS and CDR2 YYNGEE. The CDR3 contains 14 residues.

The chain recombines TRBV27 with TRBJ2-6; 9 nucleotides match TRBD1. In germline, CDR1 is MNHEY, CDR2 SMNVEV (reference sequence). With 6 bases clipped from V and 6 bases from J, the junction kept 18 bases outside the gene matches. The CDR3 has 19 residues. CDR3 coding DNA: TGTGCCAGCAGAGCGTCCCCGCAACAGGGGGCTAGAGTGGCCAACGTCCTGACTTTC. Translating gives CASRASPQQGARVANVLTF.

The chain links TRBV7-3 to TRBJ1-1; 9 bases fit TRBD1. V gave up 4 bases and J gave up 5 bases; unmatched junction bases: 8. CDR3 length: 15 amino acids. CDR1 and CDR2 (germline): SGHTA, FQGTGA. CDR3 protein: CASSSYTGGVTEAFF. CDR3 nucleotides: TGTGCCAGCAGCTCCTACACAGGGGGCGTTACTGAAGCTTTCTTT.

This rearrangement joins TRBV5-1 to TRBJ1-1; D is perhaps TRBD1 (6 bases). Trimming removed 1 base at V and 1 base at J, with 8 bases between. CDR1 and CDR2 from the germline V gene are SGHRS and YFSETQ. This CDR3 region has 14 residues. This chain's CDR3 is CASSLLTGNTEAFF. The CDR3 DNA follows: TGCGCCAGCAGCTTGCTGACAGGGAACACTGAAGCTTTCTTT.

The rearrangement uses TRBV5-4 and TRBJ2-7, with 8 positions matching TRBD2. The CDR3 sequence is 13 residues long. The V segment lost 3 bases and the J segment 5 bases; nucleotides outside the gene matches: 4. CDR1 SGHNT and CDR2 YYREEE come from the germline V gene (reference sequence). The CDR3 is CASSYRGRNEQYF. Here the CDR3 DNA reads TGTGCCAGCAGCTACCGCGGGAGGAACGAGCAGTACTTC.

The V call is TRBV19, the J call TRBJ1-3; D is uncertain. Germline CDR1 reads LNHDA; CDR2 reads SQIVND (reference sequence). Trimming took off 4 bases at V and 3 bases at J, with 16 bases between the two ends. The length of the CDR3 is 16 residues. The CDR3 protein is CASSTRSARDGNTIYF. As DNA, the CDR3 is TGTGCCAGTAGTACCCGAAGCGCTCGCGATGGAAACACCATATATTTT.

The chain uses TRBV25-1 and TRBJ2-7, with a tentative D call TRBD1 (6 bases). Germline V gene sequence: CDR1 MGHDK, CDR2 SYGVNS. V shed 0 bases and J shed 1 base, with 13 bases lying between them. This CDR3 comprises 16 residues. CDR3: CASSEYLDRRSYEQYF. The CDR3 nucleotides are TGTGCCAGCAGTGAATATCTAGACAGGCGATCCTACGAGCAGTACTTC.

This chain connects TRBV6-5 to TRBJ2-3, with D hard to call. CDR1 MNHEY and CDR2 SVGAGI come from the germline V gene. The CDR3 is 15 residues long. The V gene lost 0 bases and the J gene lost 5 bases, with 12 bases spanning the gap. CDR3 region: CASSYSRPDRDTQYF. The CDR3 region has the DNA TGTGCCAGCAGTTACTCCCGACCAGACCGAGATACGCAGTATTTT.

The chain links TRBV6-6 to TRBJ1-1; D is unresolved. Germline V gene lookup returns CDR1 MNHNY and CDR2 SVGAGI (reference sequence). This CDR3 spans 12 amino acids. Deletions cut 7 bases from V and 1 base from J, with 7 bases between. The chain's CDR3 is CASISGNTEAFF. DNA for the CDR3: TGTGCCAGCATTTCCGGGAACACTGAAGCTTTCTTT.